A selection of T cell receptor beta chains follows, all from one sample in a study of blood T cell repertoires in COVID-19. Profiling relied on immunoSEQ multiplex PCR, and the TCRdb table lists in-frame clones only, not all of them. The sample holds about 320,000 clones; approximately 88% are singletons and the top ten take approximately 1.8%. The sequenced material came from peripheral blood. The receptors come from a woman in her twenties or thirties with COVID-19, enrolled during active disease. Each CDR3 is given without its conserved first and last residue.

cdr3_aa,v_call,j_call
ASSQSGGREQF,TRBV4-1,TRBJ2-1
ASGRGYGYT,TRBV12-3/TRBV12-4,TRBJ1-2
AINRESQETQY,TRBV10-3,TRBJ2-5
ASSLPRGYTGELF,TRBV7-9,TRBJ2-2
ATSSYDRGVMAQY,TRBV15,TRBJ2-5
ASSSKGENIQY,TRBV19,TRBJ2-4
ASALDRGLGTEAF,TRBV12-5,TRBJ1-1
ASSVDFGEQYGYT,TRBV9,TRBJ1-2
ASSPGGVEQF,TRBV3-1/TRBV3-2,TRBJ2-1
ASSEAWGGGYFEQF,TRBV6-1,TRBJ2-1
ASSPGQGYGYT,TRBV2,TRBJ1-2
SAFREVAGGYT,TRBV29-1,TRBJ1-2
ASSVRTNEKLF,TRBV9,TRBJ1-4
ASSHRGSQPQH,TRBV6-2/TRBV6-3,TRBJ1-5
ASSTTSGYTDTQY,TRBV6-2/TRBV6-3,TRBJ2-3
ASSWGQGTDTQY,TRBV11-2,TRBJ2-3
ASQEGDRRNTIY,TRBV19,TRBJ1-3
ASSIGGQSSYNEQF,TRBV19,TRBJ2-1
ASSPRGQGGEQY,TRBV7-9,TRBJ2-7
ASSPGTGVNEQF,TRBV7-2,TRBJ2-1
ASSSSGTGMPGYT,TRBV6-5,TRBJ1-2
ASSLGTGGTYNEQF,TRBV5-1,TRBJ2-1
ASSLWGQGIGNTIY,TRBV28,TRBJ1-3
ATSDGDYADTQY,TRBV24-1,TRBJ2-3
ASSQGGGSEAF,TRBV14,TRBJ1-1
ASSPGRQGHSPLH,TRBV27,TRBJ1-6
AISESAGGGDTEAF,TRBV10-3,TRBJ1-1
ASSLAGGTSGATQETQY,TRBV7-2,TRBJ2-5
ASSYDRAGNTIY,TRBV6-5,TRBJ1-3
AVGQGHEKLF,TRBV23-1,TRBJ1-4
SGQTQETQY,TRBV20-1,TRBJ2-5
ASSLRREGEAF,TRBV7-2,TRBJ1-1
ASSLGTGEQF,TRBV7-9,TRBJ2-1
AWTSFPPGGTGNTIY,TRBV30,TRBJ1-3
ASSAGQGSTDTQY,TRBV7-2,TRBJ2-3
ASSLRGGYGYT,TRBV16,TRBJ1-2
ASSPNPSGRGLSPLH,TRBV18,TRBJ1-6